This T cell receptor beta chain came from a study of blood T cell repertoires in COVID-19. Background on the study: Researchers got acute and convalescent COVID-19 samples from the United States, Italy and Spain. The analysed material was cDNA or gDNA that came from T cells, B-cell-depleted T cells, or PBMCs.

Enrolled during active infection, Seattle patients were then followed longitudinally. Repertoires were generated with immunoSEQ multiplex PCR, while TCRdb's copy carries only in-frame clones and drops some. The repertoire has around 260,000 clones, around nine tenths of them found once; the top ten carry about 10%. CDR1 and CDR2 (germline): SNHLY, FYNNEI. This CDR3 is 15 amino acids long. With 2 bases clipped from V and 9 bases from J, the junction kept 10 bases outside the gene matches. Sequencing was done on a sample of peripheral blood. This clonotype was sampled from a woman aged 65 to 85 with COVID-19, enrolled during active disease. This chain uses TRBV2 with TRBJ2-3; 8 bases are a match to TRBD1. The CDR3 loop is CASSELSRGLGTQYF. Written as DNA, the CDR3 is TGTGCCAGCAGTGAACTTAGCAGGGGGCTTGGGACGCAGTATTTT. Together with reference TRBV2 and TRBJ2-3, the CDR3 gives the full variable domain: EPEVTQTPSHQVTQMGQEVILRCVPISNHLYFYWYRQILGQKVEFLVSFYNNEISEKSEIFDDQFSVERPDGSNFTLKIRSTKLEDSAMYFCASSELSRGLGTQYFGPGTRLTVL.